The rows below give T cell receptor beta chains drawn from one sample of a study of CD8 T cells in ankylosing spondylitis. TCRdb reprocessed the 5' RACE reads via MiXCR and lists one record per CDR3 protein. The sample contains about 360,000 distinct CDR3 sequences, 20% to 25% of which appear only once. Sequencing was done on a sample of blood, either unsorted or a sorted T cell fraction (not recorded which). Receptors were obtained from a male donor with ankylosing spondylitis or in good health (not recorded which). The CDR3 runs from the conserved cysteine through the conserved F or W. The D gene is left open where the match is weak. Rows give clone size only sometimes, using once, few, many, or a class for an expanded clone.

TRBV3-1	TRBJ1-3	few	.	CASSQVALENTIYF	TGTGCCAGCAGCCAAGTAGCATTGGAAAACACCATATATTTT
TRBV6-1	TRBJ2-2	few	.	CASSLRGGAGPGELFF	TGTGCCAGCAGCCTACGTGGGGGCGCAGGCCCCGGGGAGCTGTTTTTT
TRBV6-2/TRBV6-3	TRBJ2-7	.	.	CASSLYKTYEQYF	TGTGCCAGCAGCCTATACAAAACCTACGAGCAGTACTTC
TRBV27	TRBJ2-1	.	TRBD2	CASSLSSGGSWNEQFF	TGTGCCAGCAGTTTATCTAGCGGGGGTAGTTGGAATGAGCAGTTCTTC
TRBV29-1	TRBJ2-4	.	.	CSVELGAGNIQYF	TGCAGCGTCGAACTGGGGGCCGGGAACATTCAGTACTTC
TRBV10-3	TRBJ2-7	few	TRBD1	CATNTGTGAEQYF	TGTGCCACCAACACCGGGACAGGGGCCGAGCAGTACTTC
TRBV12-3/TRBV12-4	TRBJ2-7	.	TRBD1	CASCPDPPTGSYEQYF	TGTGCCAGCTGCCCCGATCCCCCGACAGGGTCCTACGAGCAGTACTTC
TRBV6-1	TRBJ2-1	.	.	CASSAPMGSHNEQFF	TGTGCCAGCAGTGCCCCGATGGGGAGCCACAATGAGCAGTTCTTC
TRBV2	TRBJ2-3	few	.	CASSDGSSTDTQYF	TGTGCCAGCAGTGATGGCTCATCCACAGATACGCAGTATTTT
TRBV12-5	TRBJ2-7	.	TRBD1	CASGLAGTGEPPEQYF	TGTGCTAGTGGTTTGGCGGGGACAGGGGAGCCCCCTGAGCAGTACTTC
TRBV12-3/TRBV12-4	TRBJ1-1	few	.	CASSRGRGTEAFF	TGTGCCAGCAGTCGTGGGCGGGGGACTGAAGCTTTCTTT
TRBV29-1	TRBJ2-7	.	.	CSVSGQTGQYF	TGCAGCGTTTCCGGACAGACTGGGCAGTACTTC
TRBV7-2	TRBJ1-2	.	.	CASSFRGFDYGYTF	TGTGCCAGCAGCTTTCGAGGGTTTGACTATGGCTACACCTTC
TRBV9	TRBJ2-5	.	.	CASSVDGREETQYF	TGTGCCAGCAGCGTAGATGGGCGGGAAGAGACCCAGTACTTC
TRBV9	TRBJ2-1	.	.	CASSVTRDCPYNEQFF	TGTGCCAGCAGCGTAACACGGGACTGTCCCTACAATGAGCAGTTCTTC
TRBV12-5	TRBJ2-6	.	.	CASGFSRRDSTNSGANVLTF	TGTGCTAGTGGTTTTTCAAGGAGGGACAGTACGAACTCTGGGGCCAACGTCCTGACTTTC
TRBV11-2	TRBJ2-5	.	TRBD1	CASSNSGTGTGTQYF	TGTGCCAGCAGCAATTCCGGGACAGGGACGGGGACCCAGTACTTC
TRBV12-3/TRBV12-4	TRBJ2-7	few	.	CASSLLNEQYF	TGTGCCAGCAGTTTATTGAACGAGCAGTACTTC
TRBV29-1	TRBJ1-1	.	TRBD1	CSVEGTGWTEAFF	TGCAGCGTTGAGGGGACAGGGTGGACTGAAGCTTTCTTT
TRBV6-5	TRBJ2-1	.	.	CASSYSSGTGTRNEQFF	TGTGCCAGCAGTTACTCTTCAGGGACGGGGACTCGAAATGAGCAGTTCTTC
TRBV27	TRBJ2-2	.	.	CASSFLGLGEAGELFF	TGTGCCAGCAGTTTCTTGGGTCTGGGGGAGGCCGGGGAGCTGTTTTTT
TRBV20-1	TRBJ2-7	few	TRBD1	CSARGATGGVYEQYF	TGCAGTGCTAGAGGCGCGACAGGGGGCGTATACGAGCAGTACTTC
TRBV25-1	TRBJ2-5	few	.	CASSVDGKTQYF	TGTGCCAGCAGTGTTGACGGGAAGACCCAGTACTTC
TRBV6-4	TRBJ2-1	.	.	CASSDWAGLNEQFF	TGTGCCAGCAGTGACTGGGCAGGTCTCAATGAGCAGTTCTTC
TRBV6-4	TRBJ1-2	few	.	CARGTPWANYGYTF	TGTGCCAGAGGGACTCCATGGGCTAACTATGGCTACACCTTC
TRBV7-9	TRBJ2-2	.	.	CASSLARKSGELFF	TGTGCCAGCAGCTTAGCCAGGAAATCCGGGGAGCTGTTTTTT
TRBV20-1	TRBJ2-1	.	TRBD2	CSAILAGGPGEQFF	TGCAGTGCTATTCTAGCGGGGGGGCCAGGTGAGCAGTTCTTC
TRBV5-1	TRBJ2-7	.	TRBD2	CASSPSGVGYEQYF	TGCGCCAGCAGCCCCAGCGGGGTGGGCTACGAGCAGTACTTC
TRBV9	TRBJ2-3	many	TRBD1	CASSVWEQGSTDTQYF	TGTGCCAGCAGCGTATGGGAACAGGGGTCCACAGATACGCAGTATTTT
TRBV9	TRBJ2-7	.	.	CASSPRGTAAYEQYF	TGTGCCAGCAGCCCCCGCGGGACAGCAGCCTACGAGCAGTACTTC
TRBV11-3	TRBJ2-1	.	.	CASSYHAEEKQFF	TGTGCCAGCAGCTACCATGCGGAAGAGAAGCAGTTCTTC
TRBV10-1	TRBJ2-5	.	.	CASSEWPGETQYF	TGCGCCAGCAGTGAGTGGCCAGGGGAGACCCAGTACTTC
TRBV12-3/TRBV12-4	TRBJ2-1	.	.	CASSLRGKKAEQFF	TGTGCCAGCAGTTTACGCGGAAAAAAGGCTGAGCAGTTCTTC
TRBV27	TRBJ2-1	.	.	CASSSLRRGADYNEQFF	TGTGCCAGCAGTTCCCTGCGTCGGGGGGCAGACTACAATGAGCAGTTCTTC
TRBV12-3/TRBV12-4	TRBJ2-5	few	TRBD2	CASSLTILAGQQETQYF	TGTGCCAGCAGTTTAACCATCCTAGCGGGGCAACAAGAGACCCAGTACTTC
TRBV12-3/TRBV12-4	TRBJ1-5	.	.	CASSLAMGNQPQHF	TGTGCCAGCAGTTTAGCCATGGGGAATCAGCCCCAGCATTTT
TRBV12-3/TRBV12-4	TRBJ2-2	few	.	CASSRERWELFF	TGTGCCAGCAGCCGTGAGAGGTGGGAGCTGTTTTTT